Listed below are T cell receptor beta chains from one sample, sequenced in a study of T cell repertoires in ileal Crohn's disease. This table comes from immunoSEQ multiplex PCR, and its TCRdb copy is limited to in-frame clones, with some not included. The data contain some 16,000 clones, roughly 90% of them seen just once; the ten biggest clones take up roughly 7%. The source material was ileal tissue. Receptors were obtained from an adult with Crohn's disease. Each CDR3 is given with its conserved first and last residue. A D gene is named only where the DNA matches it firmly. Expanded clones get a size class; other rows say once, few or many, or leave the size out.

TRBJ2-1 - - 16 TRBV5-1 TGCGCCAGCAGCTTACACCGGGACGGTCCCTACAATGAGCAGTTCTTC CASSLHRDGPYNEQFF
TRBJ1-6 - - 14 TRBV5-5 TGTGCCAGCAGCTTCCGGGACACTTATTCACCCCTCCACTTT CASSFRDTYSPLHF
TRBJ2-1 - once 12 TRBV29-1 TGCAGCGTTGCACGCGCAGTCCATGAGCAGTTCTTC CSVARAVHEQFF
TRBJ1-1 - once 16 TRBV5-1 TGCGCCAGCAGCTTGTCGGCCACGGGGGCGAACACTGAAGCTTTCTTT CASSLSATGANTEAFF
TRBJ2-1 TRBD2 - 17 TRBV18 TGTGCCAGCTCACCACCTAGACTAGCGGGGGTAGACAATGAGCAGTTCTTC CASSPPRLAGVDNEQFF
TRBJ2-1 - few 11 TRBV7-9 TGTGCCAGCAGCTTGACCAATGAGCAGTTCTTC CASSLTNEQFF
TRBJ1-3 TRBD1 - 15 TRBV10-3 TGTGCCATCAGCCCAGGACAGGGGACTGGAAACACCATATATTTT CAISPGQGTGNTIYF
TRBJ1-2 - - 12 TRBV30 TGTGCCTGGAGTGTCAACTGGGGAGGCTACACCTTC CAWSVNWGGYTF
TRBJ2-7 - - 15 TRBV14 TGTGCCAGCAGCCAAGTTGGTTGGGGTAGGGACGAGCAGTACTTC CASSQVGWGRDEQYF
TRBJ2-1 TRBD2 - 15 TRBV7-3 TGTGCCAGCAGCTCCCTAGCGGGGGGTTTCAATGAGCAGTTCTTC CASSSLAGGFNEQFF
TRBJ2-7 - few 14 TRBV13 TGTGCCAGCAGCTTAGTTAAGTTCCCCTACGAGCAGTACTTC CASSLVKFPYEQYF
TRBJ1-1 - - 13 TRBV11-2 TGTGCCAGCAGCTCTCAGACGGGGGTTGAAGCTTTCTTT CASSSQTGVEAFF
TRBJ2-7 - - 14 TRBV28 TGTGCCAGCAGTAAGGGTCCGGCGGTTTACGAGCAGTACTTC CASSKGPAVYEQYF
TRBJ1-1 - - 14 TRBV18 TGTGCCAGCTCACCGGCAGAGAGGAACACTGAAGCTTTCTTT CASSPAERNTEAFF
TRBJ2-7 - - 15 TRBV6-6 TGTGCCAGCAGTTACGCAGGGTTCTCACCCTACGAGCAGTACTTC CASSYAGFSPYEQYF
TRBJ2-5 TRBD1 - 16 TRBV7-6 TGTGCCAGCAGCCCCCCACGGGGACAGGGCCAGGAGACCCAGTACTTC CASSPPRGQGQETQYF
TRBJ1-5 TRBD1 - 15 TRBV5-6 TGTGCCAGCAGCTTGGGGGCAGGGGGCCGTCAGCCCCAGCATTTT CASSLGAGGRQPQHF
TRBJ1-6 TRBD1 - 16 TRBV11-2 TGTGCCAGCAGCTTAGGACAGGGGGTTGGTAATTCACCCCTCCACTTT CASSLGQGVGNSPLHF
TRBJ1-5 - - 13 TRBV5-8 TGTGCCAGCAGCCGGAGGAGCAATCAGCCCCAGCATTTT CASSRRSNQPQHF
TRBJ1-6 TRBD1 - 14 TRBV5-1 TGCGCCAGCAGATTAGACAGGGACAATTCACCCCTCCACTTT CASRLDRDNSPLHF
TRBJ1-2 TRBD1 - 13 TRBV29-1 TGCAGCGTTGAAGCAGGGGGGAGGTATGGCTACACCTTC CSVEAGGRYGYTF
TRBJ2-2 TRBD2 - 17 TRBV7-9 TGTGCCAGCAGCACCCATCCGGGACTAGAAAACACCGGGGAGCTGTTTTTT CASSTHPGLENTGELFF
TRBJ1-3 - - 14 TRBV11-2 TGTGCCAGCAGCCAAGGACATATTGGAAACACCATATATTTT CASSQGHIGNTIYF
TRBJ2-7 - - 12 TRBV18 TGTGCCAGCTCACCATCCCAATACGAGCAGTACTTC CASSPSQYEQYF
TRBJ1-5 - - 14 TRBV5-6 TGTGCCAGCAGTATGGGGGCCAGCAATCAGCCCCAGCATTTT CASSMGASNQPQHF
TRBJ2-5 - - 17 TRBV15 TGTGCCACCAGCAGAGAGTCGAACAGGGCTTCGCAAGAGACCCAGTACTTC CATSRESNRASQETQYF
TRBJ2-5 TRBD2 once 15 TRBV7-7 TGTGCTAGCAGCCCGGGACTAGCGGGGTGGGAGACCCAGTACTTC CASSPGLAGWETQYF
TRBJ2-7 - few 15 TRBV10-3 TGTGCCATCAGTGAGTCTGCCGGGGGCTCCTACGAGCAGTACTTC CAISESAGGSYEQYF
TRBJ2-7 - - 13 TRBV7-7 TGTGCTAGCAGCTTAGAGCTTGGGGGCGAGCAGTACTTC CASSLELGGEQYF
TRBJ1-1 - - 13 TRBV18 TGTGCCAGCTCACCTAACAGCAACACTGAAGCTTTCTTT CASSPNSNTEAFF
TRBJ1-1 - - 12 TRBV5-1 TGCGCCAGCAGCTTCTCCGACACTGAAGCTTTCTTT CASSFSDTEAFF
TRBJ1-1 - once 11 TRBV6-1 TGTGCCAGCAGTGCGAACACTGAAGCTTTCTTT CASSANTEAFF
TRBJ1-1 - - 14 TRBV25-1 TGTGCCAGCAGGCGGGGGGCGGGGAACACTGAAGCTTTCTTT CASRRGAGNTEAFF
TRBJ1-5 - once 15 TRBV9 TGTGCCAGCAGCCCTCAGGGAGACAGCAATCAGCCCCAGCATTTT CASSPQGDSNQPQHF
TRBJ1-5 - - 15 TRBV6-4 TGTGCCATCGATACGGAGGAATGGGAAGGTCAGCCCCAGCATTTT CAIDTEEWEGQPQHF
TRBJ1-5 TRBD1 - 14 TRBV2 TGTGCCAGCCTTTCGGGACAGAGCAATCAGCCCCAGCATTTT CASLSGQSNQPQHF
TRBJ1-4 - - 14 TRBV21-1 TGTGCCAGCAGCGGGACAGGCCTTAATGAAAAACTGTTTTTT CASSGTGLNEKLFF
TRBJ2-1 - - 15 TRBV5-1 TGCGCCAGCACCCCAATGGCCGGGGGTCACAATGAGCAGTTCTTC CASTPMAGGHNEQFF
TRBJ1-1 - - 15 TRBV7-6 TGTGCCAGCAGCCAATCGGAACGCATGAACACTGAAGCTTTCTTT CASSQSERMNTEAFF
TRBJ2-3 - - 13 TRBV4-3 TGCGCCAGCAGCCCCGGAAGGGGTGATACGCAGTATTTT CASSPGRGDTQYF
TRBJ2-3 - - 17 TRBV5-6 TGTGCCAGCAGCTCCCTCACGAGAGATGGAAGCACAGATACGCAGTATTTT CASSSLTRDGSTDTQYF
TRBJ2-2 - - 15 TRBV6-5 TGTGCCAGCAGCCGGAGGTACAGGGTTTCCGGGGAGCTGTTTTTT CASSRRYRVSGELFF
TRBJ2-3 TRBD2 - 13 TRBV7-8 TGTGCCAGCAGCTTAGAAGGACTAGCGAGTCAGTATTTT CASSLEGLASQYF
TRBJ1-2 TRBD1 - 15 TRBV6-6 TGTGCCAGCAGTTTCGACCGGGACAGCAACTATGGCTACACCTTC CASSFDRDSNYGYTF
TRBJ2-7 TRBD1 - 14 TRBV25-1 TGTGCCAGCAGTGAATATGGACAGGTCTACGAGCAGTACTTC CASSEYGQVYEQYF
TRBJ2-2 - - 14 TRBV30 TGTGCCTGGGTTCGGCAGCAGAACACCGGGGAGCTGTTTTTT CAWVRQQNTGELFF
TRBJ1-3 - - 17 TRBV18 TGTGCCAGCTCACTGACTACACAGGGCAGCTCTGGAAACACCATATATTTT CASSLTTQGSSGNTIYF
TRBJ2-3 - - 16 TRBV5-8 TGTGCCAGCAGCTTGTTCCCGGTGGGGCCCACAGATACGCAGTATTTT CASSLFPVGPTDTQYF